These 21 T cell receptor beta chains originate from one sample sequenced in a study of blood T cells in healthy people across ages. Combining a sample-barcoded 5' primer with a J-beta primer mix, a second PCR ran for roughly 6 to 12 cycles. TCRdb fed the 5' RACE reads into MiXCR, producing one record per CDR3 protein. The table shows about 1.8 million distinct CDR3 sequences, with 49% occurring only once. The sequenced sample consisted of blood. The receptors derive from a woman in her thirties or forties in good health.

Comment on this clonotype: One end of the junction does not line up with germline, which may come from a read error. This chain uses TRBV7-9 with TRBJ1-1, with D uncertain. This CDR3 region has 12 residues. CDR1 is SEHNR, CDR2 FQNEAQ, per germline (reference sequence). CDR3 loop: CARSSGYTEAFF. CDR3 bases: TGTGCCCGCAGCTCTGGATACACTGAAGCTTTCTTT.

The rearrangement uses TRBV7-2 and TRBJ2-5; D perhaps matches TRBD1 (6 bases). The CDR3 is 15 amino acids. With 5 bases removed from V and 2 bases from J, the gap between germline ends came to 15 bases. Germline V gives CDR1 SGHTA, CDR2 FQGNSA. This chain's CDR3 is CASSKFRTAQETQYF. CDR3 nucleotides: TGTGCCAGCAGCAAATTCCGGACAGCACAAGAGACCCAGTACTTC.

The V call is TRBV6-2 or TRBV6-3, the J call TRBJ2-3; D is ambiguous. Trimming removed 3 bases at V and 0 bases at J, with 13 bases between. The CDR3 has 16 amino acids. In germline, CDR1 is MNHEY, CDR2 SVGEGT. The CDR3 protein is CASSYPPTFSTDTQYF. DNA of the CDR3: TGTGCCAGCAGTTATCCCCCGACATTTAGCACAGATACGCAGTATTTT.

In its sample, this clonotype was seen once. As DNA, the CDR3 is TGTGCCAGCGGTCGGGACAGGGGAAGTTCAGCTTTCTTT. It specifies CASGRDRGSSAFF. The chain combines TRBV7-2 with TRBJ1-1; 10 bases line up with TRBD1. J lost 10 bases, V lost 8 bases, and 10 bases had no gene match. The CDR3 has 13 residues. Germline values: CDR1 SGHTA, CDR2 FQGNSA.

The gene calls are TRBV20-1 and TRBJ2-7; D is undetermined. Germline V gene sequence: CDR1 DFQATT, CDR2 SNEGSKA (reference sequence). CDR3 length equals 15 residues. Trimming took off 3 bases at V and 1 base at J, with 16 bases between the two ends. The CDR3 is CSASIAGPLSYEQYF. DNA of the CDR3: TGCAGTGCTAGTATAGCCGGCCCCCTTTCCTACGAGCAGTACTTC.

CDR3 DNA: TGTGCCACCAGTGATTTGATCCCTACGCAGTATTTT. This codes for CATSDLIPTQYF. The chain carries TRBV24-1 and TRBJ2-3; D remains unclear. V was shortened by 0 bases and J by 8 bases, with 5 bases between the two germline ends. This CDR3 has 12 amino acids. The germline V gene encodes CDR1 KGHDR and CDR2 SFDVKD.

The rearrangement uses TRBV20-1 and TRBJ1-6; unclear D gene. Germline assignment: CDR1 DFQATT and CDR2 SNEGSKA (reference sequence). V was pared by 6 bases and J by 3 bases, with 12 bases between. The CDR3 runs to 14 residues. The DNA for the CDR3 is TGCAGTGCCGCAACCCAGAACTATAATTCACCCCTCCACTTT. It encodes CSAATQNYNSPLHF.

This clonotype was detected a few times. The chain carries TRBV15 and TRBJ2-7; D may match TRBD1 or TRBD2 (5 bases each). Trimming cost V 6 bases and J 3 bases, with 12 bases left between them. The CDR3 is 13 residues long. Germline V gene lookup returns CDR1 LNHNV and CDR2 YYDKDF (reference sequence). Written as DNA, the CDR3 is TGTGCCACCAGTTGGGACGGCAACTACGAGCAGTACTTC. Amino acids: CATSWDGNYEQYF.

The chain has TRBV25-1 and TRBJ2-1; 11 bases are shared with TRBD2. J lost 2 bases, V lost 3 bases, and 9 bases had no gene match. CDR3 length: 18 amino acids. Germline V gene data show CDR1 as MGHDK and CDR2 as SYGVNS. CDR3: CASSDLAGGPATYNEQFF. The CDR3 coding sequence is TGTGCCAGCAGTGACCTAGCGGGGGGCCCAGCTACCTACAATGAGCAGTTCTTC.

This clonotype was seen a few times. The chain employs TRBV24-1 and TRBJ2-7; tentatively, D is TRBD1 or TRBD2 (5 bases each). The CDR3 consists of 12 residues. The germline V gene has CDR1 KGHDR and CDR2 SFDVKD. V dropped 7 bases and J dropped 2 bases, with 8 bases sitting between them. CDR3 DNA sequence: TGTGCCACCAGAGGGACCACCTACGAGCAGTACTTC. Translating it yields CATRGTTYEQYF.

This chain joins TRBV6-2 or TRBV6-3 and TRBJ2-5, with 8 bases identical to TRBD1. Germline trimming cut 0 bases from V and 3 bases from J; bases unmatched to any gene: 9. The germline CDR1 and CDR2 sequences are MNHEY and SVGEGT. The CDR3 sequence is 17 residues long. CDR3 coding DNA: TGTGCCAGCAGTTACTCGGGTGACAGGGGACGGAAAGAGACCCAGTACTTC. This sequence encodes CASSYSGDRGRKETQYF.

This clonotype was counted a few times. The V call is TRBV25-1, the J call TRBJ2-7, with D hard to call. V was cut by 1 base and J by 1 base, with 8 bases left in between. This CDR3 contains 14 residues. The V gene's germline CDR1 is MGHDK and CDR2 SYGVNS. In DNA form, the CDR3 reads TGTGCCAGCAGTGAATTTGCAGCATCCTACGAGCAGTACTTC. This sequence encodes CASSEFAASYEQYF.

The genes are TRBV7-8 and TRBJ1-4; possible D gene TRBD1, 5 bases. There are 13 residues in the CDR3. CDR1 SGHVS and CDR2 FQNEAQ come from the germline V gene. The CDR3 nucleotides read TGTGCGGCCAGTAGGGGCGGGAATGAAAAACTGTTTTTT. Translating it yields CAASRGGNEKLFF.

This chain links TRBV7-2 with TRBJ1-1; no clear D. The germline V and J ends were trimmed by 1 base and 5 bases, with 11 bases remaining between them. The germline CDR1 and CDR2 sequences are SGHTA and FQGNSA. CDR3 size: 14 residues. CDR3 residues: CASSLGRKITEAFF. The CDR3 nucleotides are TGTGCCAGCAGCTTAGGACGGAAGATTACTGAAGCTTTCTTT.

The chain couples TRBV20-1 to TRBJ1-4; TRBD1 matches at 10 bases. The germline V gene encodes CDR1 DFQATT and CDR2 SNEGSKA (reference sequence). This CDR3 has 14 residues. Trimming removed 5 bases from V and 7 bases from J; junction bases left unmatched: 7. CDR3: CSAPDRGLSEKLFF. The DNA of the CDR3 is TGCAGTGCTCCAGACAGGGGGCTGAGTGAAAAACTGTTTTTT.

Only a few counts were recorded for this clonotype. The V and J genes are TRBV15 and TRBJ2-3; D might be TRBD1 (6 bases). CDR1 LNHNV and CDR2 YYDKDF come from the germline V gene (reference sequence). V was pared by 11 bases and J by 2 bases, with 14 bases between. This CDR3 contains 13 residues. CDR3 loop: CAAQGQPTDTQYF. The CDR3 DNA reads as TGTGCCGCCCAGGGACAACCCACAGATACGCAGTATTTT.

This clonotype was found a few times. V and J are TRBV20-1 and TRBJ2-7; D is possibly TRBD2 (5 bases). V was shortened by 6 bases and J by 6 bases, with 21 bases between the two germline ends. Germline V gene lookup returns CDR1 DFQATT and CDR2 SNEGSKA (reference sequence). This CDR3 is built from 14 residues. The CDR3 protein is CSARKVIGSTEQYF. CDR3 DNA: TGCAGTGCCCGGAAGGTGATAGGGAGTACCGAGCAGTACTTC.

The V and J genes are TRBV11-2 and TRBJ2-7; D not certain. CDR3 length equals 13 residues. Germline CDR1 reads SGHAT; CDR2 reads FQNNGV. The V gene lost 5 bases and the J gene lost 5 bases, with 13 bases spanning the gap. The CDR3 sequence: CASSTKGIHEQYF. The CDR3 bases are TGTGCCAGCAGCACGAAAGGGATCCACGAGCAGTACTTC.

The V call is TRBV27, the J call TRBJ2-5; D tentatively fits TRBD1 or TRBD2 (5 bases each). Between the trimmed V and J ends, which lost 3 bases and 1 base, there was a span of 15 bases. Germline V gene lookup returns CDR1 MNHEY and CDR2 SMNVEV (reference sequence). The CDR3 is made up of 16 amino acids. The CDR3 region is CASSFNIQGPQETQYF. CDR3 in DNA: TGTGCCAGCAGTTTTAATATCCAGGGACCCCAAGAGACCCAGTACTTC.

V gene TRBV4-2 combines with J gene TRBJ2-4, with D uncertain. The V gene lost 0 bases and the J gene lost 4 bases, with 10 bases spanning the gap. Germline values: CDR1 LGHNA, CDR2 YNFKEQ. The CDR3 has 15 residues. The CDR3 sequence: CASSQEDGVKNIQYF. The CDR3 DNA follows: TGTGCCAGCAGCCAAGAGGATGGGGTTAAAAACATTCAGTACTTC.

On this clonotype itself: A junction boundary mismatches the germline segment, possibly from a read error. For the CDR3, the DNA is TGTGCCAGCAGCAATAGCGGTATCTACGGGCAGTACTTC. Protein: CASSNSGIYGQYF. The rearrangement joins TRBV7-2 to TRBJ2-1; a weak D match, TRBD2 (6 bases). The last part of the DNA fits TRBJ2-7 better; the J call may be wrong. Germline V gene lookup returns CDR1 SGHTA and CDR2 FQGNSA. The CDR3 has 13 residues.